This T cell receptor (beta chain) was obtained from a study of OX40 agonist ivuxolimab in advanced cancers. Overall study context: The dose-escalation cohort was around 83% male, with a mean age of approximately 62 years, ranging roughly 20 to 90. Having had anti-PD-1, anti-PD-L1 or anti-CTLA-4 therapy before was allowed, and over 35% had some. Study conclusions and caveats: On average, CD8+ T cells had more expanded clones than CD4+.

Repertoires were generated with immunoSEQ multiplex PCR, while TCRdb's copy carries only in-frame clones and drops some. The profile shows about 67,000 clones, 91% of them singletons. CDR1 is SEHNR and CDR2 is FQNEAQ in the germline V gene (reference sequence). V lost 1 base to trimming and J lost 6 bases, with 17 bases between them. The CDR3 has 16 amino acids. As regards this clone: As yet, its antigen is unknown.

The sequencing here drew on CD4+ or CD8+ T cells sorted from blood, taken in a trial of the OX40 agonist ivuxolimab. This TCR derives from an adult with an advanced solid tumor such as melanoma, head and neck, liver or kidney cancer. The V gene is TRBV7-9, the J gene TRBJ2-3, with D perhaps matching TRBD2 (6 bases). The CDR3 DNA reads TGTGCCAGCAGCTTAGGTGGTGGTACGGACTACGATACGCAGTATTTT. Translated, it gives CASSLGGGTDYDTQYF.